Below, 27 T cell receptor beta chains from the same sample are listed, as sequenced in a study of PD-1 blockade in classical Hodgkin lymphoma. Every patient relapsed after autologous stem cell transplantation, and brentuximab vedotin exposure varied. Purified CD4+ T cells were obtained from thawed PBMCs through magnetic negative selection. Generated by immunoSEQ multiplex PCR, the TCRdb table keeps only in-frame clones and is missing some. The data contain 31,000 or so clones, over 75% of them singletons. The material was CD4+ T cells from blood, obtained at baseline. The source is a human donor with classical Hodgkin lymphoma.

V usage is TRBV30 and J usage is TRBJ1-1; no definite D call. Deletions cut 1 base from V and 2 bases from J, with 11 bases between. In germline, CDR1 is GTSNPN, CDR2 SVGIG (reference sequence). CDR3 length: 14 amino acids. In nucleotides, the CDR3 is TGTGCCTGGAGTGGGATATATCAAAACACTGAAGCTTTCTTT. This sequence encodes CAWSGIYQNTEAFF.

The gene calls are TRBV6-6 and TRBJ1-2; the D gene is possibly TRBD1 (6 bases). In germline, CDR1 is MNHNY, CDR2 SVGAGI (reference sequence). The CDR3 extends over 14 amino acids. V dropped 2 bases and J dropped 7 bases, with 14 bases sitting between them. CDR3 nucleotides: TGTGCCAGCAGTTACCGCACAGGGAAAGCTGGCTACACCTTC. Its protein is CASSYRTGKAGYTF.

This chain links TRBV27 with TRBJ1-1, with D hard to call. The CDR3 has 13 amino acids. Germline values: CDR1 MNHEY, CDR2 SMNVEV (reference sequence). V was pared by 6 bases and J by 0 bases, with 8 bases between. Here the CDR3 DNA reads TGTGCCAGCAGGCGGGGTCTGAACACTGAAGCTTTCTTT. This gives the protein CASRRGLNTEAFF.

For this clone: At one end the junction does not follow the germline gene, possibly because of a read error. The gene calls are TRBV6-6 and TRBJ2-1; D not resolved. Looked up from germline, CDR1 is MNHNY and CDR2 is SVGAGI (reference sequence). The CDR3 extends over 13 amino acids. The CDR3 protein is CASIYRLDNEQFF. The CDR3 DNA sequence: TGTGCCAGCATTTACCGACTCGACAATGAGCAGTTCTTC.

There are a few counts of this clone. J is TRBJ2-1 and V is TRBV5-1; no definite D call. The CDR3 sequence is 12 residues long. Trimming cost V 5 bases and J 3 bases, with 6 bases left between them. Germline V gives CDR1 SGHRS, CDR2 YFSETQ. The CDR3 protein is CASSENYNEQFF. CDR3 nucleotides: TGCGCCAGCAGTGAGAACTACAATGAGCAGTTCTTC.

The genes are TRBV19 and TRBJ1-4; TRBD1 aligns across 8 bases. Germline V CDR1 and CDR2: LNHDA, SQIVND (reference sequence). Trimming removed 9 bases from V and 7 bases from J; junction bases left unmatched: 19. The CDR3 is made up of 17 amino acids. The CDR3 DNA sequence: TGTGCCAGCGGCCCGTTACAGGGGGGGTTTCGGGGTGAAAAACTGTTTTTT. Protein product: CASGPLQGGFRGEKLFF. The variable domain in full, with the rest retrieved from reference TRBV19 and TRBJ1-4, is DGGITQSPKYLFRKEGQNVTLSCEQNLNHDAMYWYRQDPGQGLRLIYYSQIVNDFQKGDIAEGYSVSREKKESFPLTVTSAQKNPTAFYLCASGPLQGGFRGEKLFFGSGTQLSVL.

V is TRBV27 and J is TRBJ1-2; TRBD1 is a possible D gene (6 bases). Germline V gene data show CDR1 as MNHEY and CDR2 as SMNVEV (reference sequence). This CDR3 has 18 amino acids. Trimming pared 0 bases from V and 1 base from J, leaving 18 bases between. CDR3 sequence reads: CASSLSVQGGDYNYGYTF. CDR3 nucleotides: TGTGCCAGCAGTTTATCGGTACAGGGTGGGGACTATAACTATGGCTACACCTTC.

This clone was recorded only once. The chain couples TRBV5-1 to TRBJ2-1; no clear D gene. V was pared by 4 bases and J by 0 bases, with 14 bases between. There are 16 residues in the CDR3. CDR1 and CDR2 (germline): SGHRS, YFSETQ. CDR3 in DNA: TGCGCCAGCAGCCGTGCTGGCGTGGCCTCCTACAATGAGCAGTTCTTC. This gives the protein CASSRAGVASYNEQFF. Filled out from reference TRBV5-1 and TRBJ2-1, the complete variable domain reads KAGVTQTPRYLIKTRGQQVTLSCSPISGHRSVSWYQQTPGQGLQFLFEYFSETQRNKGNFPGRFSGRQFSNSRSEMNVSTLELGDSALYLCASSRAGVASYNEQFFGPGTRLTVL.

J is TRBJ2-3 and V is TRBV11-2; D assignment may be TRBD1 or TRBD2 (5 bases each). Trimming took off 5 bases at V and 1 base at J, with 19 bases between the two ends. The CDR3 has 17 residues. Germline loops: CDR1 SGHAT, CDR2 FQNNGV. CDR3 coding DNA: TGTGCCAGCAGCGCGCCCCTCGGGGCGGCCGGCACAGATACGCAGTATTTT. Its translation: CASSAPLGAAGTDTQYF.

This clone was seen only once. The chain links TRBV19 to TRBJ1-2; a possible D gene is TRBD1 (5 bases). V was trimmed by 3 bases and J by 7 bases, leaving 12 bases between them. This CDR3 is built from 13 residues. Germline V gives CDR1 LNHDA, CDR2 SQIVND (reference sequence). This CDR3 reads CASSIGGLGGYTF. The CDR3 coding sequence is TGTGCCAGTAGTATTGGGGGACTTGGTGGCTACACCTTC.

The CDR3 bases are TGTGCTAGTGGTTTGGCAATCGGGACAGGGGACAATGAGCAGTTCTTC. This codes for CASGLAIGTGDNEQFF. This rearrangement joins TRBV12-5 to TRBJ2-1; TRBD1 aligns across 10 bases. The CDR3 totals 16 residues. Germline V gene data show CDR1 as LGHNT and CDR2 as FRNRAP. V dropped 1 base and J dropped 5; count of bases not matched to a gene: 5. The variable domain in full, with the rest retrieved from reference TRBV12-5 and TRBJ2-1, is DARVTQTPRHKVTEMGQEVTMRCQPILGHNTVFWYRQTMMQGLELLAYFRNRAPLDDSGMPKDRFSAEMPDATLATLKIQPSEPRDSAVYFCASGLAIGTGDNEQFFGPGTRLTVL.

This clone was observed a single time. The junction shows a germline mismatch at one end, possibly a read error. This chain connects TRBV5-1 to TRBJ1-2; unclear D gene. Germline V gene sequence: CDR1 SGHRS, CDR2 YFSETQ. The CDR3 has 13 amino acids. The CDR3 DNA reads as TGCGCCAGCAGCTTGACGGCAAACTATGGCTGCACCTTC. As protein: CASSLTANYGCTF.

The V and J genes are TRBV4-3 and TRBJ2-1; no clear D. The germline V gene has CDR1 LGHNA and CDR2 YSLEER. The CDR3 contains 16 residues. The germline V and J ends were trimmed by 0 bases and 7 bases, with 16 bases remaining between them. DNA for the CDR3: TGCGCCAGCAGCCAAGATGCTCTCTGGGTTGGGAATGAGCAGTTCTTC. This gives the protein CASSQDALWVGNEQFF.

This chain joins TRBV30 and TRBJ1-5, with 8 bases identical to TRBD1. This CDR3 has 16 residues. Trimming took 2 bases from V and 0 from J; bases not matched to a gene: 6. The germline CDR1 and CDR2 sequences are GTSNPN and SVGIG (reference sequence). CDR3 residues: CAWSSTGVRSNQPQHF. For the CDR3, the DNA is TGTGCCTGGAGTTCGACAGGGGTCCGTAGCAATCAGCCCCAGCATTTT.

This rearrangement joins TRBV9 to TRBJ2-7; D might be TRBD1 or TRBD2, each matching 6 bases. Looked up from germline, CDR1 is SGDLS and CDR2 is YYNGEE. CDR3 length: 14 residues. V dropped 3 bases and J dropped 2 bases, with 12 bases sitting between them. CDR3 loop: CASSGQGGPYEQYF. The CDR3 DNA reads TGTGCCAGCAGCGGTCAAGGGGGGCCCTACGAGCAGTACTTC.

This clone was counted a single time. J is TRBJ2-5 and V is TRBV19, with TRBD2 matching 8 bases. The CDR3 is 15 residues long. V dropped 3 bases and J dropped 1; count of bases not matched to a gene: 4. Germline V gene sequence: CDR1 LNHDA, CDR2 SQIVND (reference sequence). As DNA, the CDR3 is TGTGCCAGTAGTATGGGCGGGAGGATCCAAGAGACCCAGTACTTC. Translation: CASSMGGRIQETQYF.

This chain joins TRBV28 and TRBJ1-1, with a weak D call TRBD1 (5 bases). The CDR3 covers 15 residues. Germline CDR1 MDHEN, CDR2 SYDVKM. V was pared by 7 bases and J by 3 bases, with 18 bases between. Here the CDR3 reads CASISGGSGDTEAFF. The CDR3 bases are TGTGCCAGCATCTCTGGGGGGTCCGGGGACACTGAAGCTTTCTTT.

The J gene is TRBJ2-4, the V gene TRBV7-2, with a tentative D call TRBD2 (6 bases). CDR3 length: 18 residues. Germline values: CDR1 SGHTA, CDR2 FQGNSA. V lost 5 bases to trimming and J lost 0 bases, with 20 bases between them. CDR3 residues: CASSLIFRDLLAKNIQYF. DNA for the CDR3: TGTGCCAGCAGCCTAATCTTCCGGGACTTGTTAGCCAAAAACATTCAGTACTTC.

V is TRBV27 and J is TRBJ1-4, with D possibly TRBD1 on 5 matching bases. CDR1 and CDR2 (germline): MNHEY, SMNVEV (reference sequence). V was shortened by 6 bases and J by 11 bases, with 22 bases between the two germline ends. The CDR3 runs to 15 residues. CDR3: CASSPGVGALGKLFF. For the CDR3, the DNA is TGTGCCAGCAGCCCGGGAGTTGGGGCCCTCGGGAAACTGTTTTTT.

This rearrangement joins TRBV2 to TRBJ1-5, with TRBD1 matching 7 bases. Trimming removed 6 bases from V and 4 bases from J; junction bases left unmatched: 9. Germline V gives CDR1 SNHLY, CDR2 FYNNEI. The CDR3 contains 15 residues. As DNA, the CDR3 is TGTGCCAGCAGGAAAGCCGGGACAGCAAATCAGCCCCAGCATTTT. Translation: CASRKAGTANQPQHF.

This clone was found once. The rearrangement uses TRBV7-2 and TRBJ1-4; no firm D call. Trimming shortened V by 2 bases and J by 8 bases, and 12 bases separated the two germline ends. The germline gives CDR1 SGHTA, CDR2 FQGNSA. The length of the CDR3 is 14 residues. This CDR3 reads CASSLSPLGEKLFF. In DNA form, the CDR3 reads TGTGCCAGCAGCTTATCCCCCTTGGGGGAAAAACTGTTTTTT. Together with reference TRBV7-2 and TRBJ1-4, the CDR3 gives the full variable domain: GAGVSQSPSNKVTEKGKDVELRCDPISGHTALYWYRQSLGQGLEFLIYFQGNSAPDKSGLPSDRFSAERTGGSVSTLTIQRTQQEDSAVYLCASSLSPLGEKLFFGSGTQLSVL.

Points on this clone: In the same sample, other DNA sequences code for this CDR3. The V and J genes are TRBV7-9 and TRBJ2-7; D is undetermined. The germline V gene encodes CDR1 SEHNR and CDR2 FQNEAQ (reference sequence). The CDR3 is made up of 13 amino acids. V was cut by 0 bases and J by 1 base, with 4 bases left in between. This chain's CDR3 is CASSLARSYEQYF. CDR3 nucleotide sequence: TGTGCCAGCAGCTTAGCGAGGTCCTACGAGCAGTACTTC.

The rearrangement joins TRBV30 to TRBJ2-1; D gene unclear. The CDR3 spans 13 residues. Germline V gene data show CDR1 as GTSNPN and CDR2 as SVGIG (reference sequence). V dropped 3 bases and J dropped 7 bases, with 13 bases sitting between them. The CDR3 loop is CAWSPGTGNEQFF. Here the CDR3 DNA reads TGTGCCTGGAGCCCCGGAACTGGGAATGAGCAGTTCTTC.

CDR3 in DNA: TGTGCCAGTAGTACGGGCCCGAACACTGAAGCTTTCTTT. It yields the protein CASSTGPNTEAFF. This chain links TRBV19 with TRBJ1-1; no reliable D call. V lost 4 bases and J lost 1, with 7 bases in between. Germline lookup yields CDR1 LNHDA and CDR2 SQIVND (reference sequence). The CDR3 loop spans 13 amino acids.

The chain uses TRBV7-2 and TRBJ2-1; D is perhaps TRBD2 (5 bases). Germline V gene data show CDR1 as SGHTA and CDR2 as FQGNSA. Deletions cut 1 base from V and 10 bases from J, with 14 bases between. This CDR3 is 14 amino acids long. CDR3 sequence reads: CASSLGSSEVEQFF. DNA of the CDR3: TGTGCCAGCAGCTTAGGATCCTCGGAGGTCGAGCAGTTCTTC.

This clone has just a few counts. The chain recombines TRBV9 with TRBJ2-3, with D possibly TRBD2 on 6 matching bases. CDR1 and CDR2 from the germline V gene are SGDLS and YYNGEE. With 5 bases removed from V and 0 bases from J, the gap between germline ends came to 16 bases. This CDR3 has 16 amino acids. The CDR3 reads CASSQMGRGSTDTQYF. The CDR3 nucleotides are TGTGCCAGCAGTCAGATGGGGCGGGGTAGCACAGATACGCAGTATTTT. Combining the CDR3 with reference TRBV9 and TRBJ2-3 gives the whole variable domain DSGVTQTPKHLITATGQRVTLRCSPRSGDLSVYWYQQSLDQGLQFLIQYYNGEERAKGNILERFSAQQFPDLHSELNLSSLELGDSALYFCASSQMGRGSTDTQYFGPGTRLTVL.

This chain joins TRBV2 and TRBJ2-5; TRBD2 aligns across 14 bases. The CDR3 is 17 residues long. The trim removed 7 bases at V and 3 bases at J, leaving 10 bases unmatched. Germline CDR1 is SNHLY and CDR2 is FYNNEI. DNA for the CDR3: TGTGCCAGCACCCTACCGGGACTAGCGGGAGAGGAAGAGACCCAGTACTTC. This gives the protein CASTLPGLAGEEETQYF.